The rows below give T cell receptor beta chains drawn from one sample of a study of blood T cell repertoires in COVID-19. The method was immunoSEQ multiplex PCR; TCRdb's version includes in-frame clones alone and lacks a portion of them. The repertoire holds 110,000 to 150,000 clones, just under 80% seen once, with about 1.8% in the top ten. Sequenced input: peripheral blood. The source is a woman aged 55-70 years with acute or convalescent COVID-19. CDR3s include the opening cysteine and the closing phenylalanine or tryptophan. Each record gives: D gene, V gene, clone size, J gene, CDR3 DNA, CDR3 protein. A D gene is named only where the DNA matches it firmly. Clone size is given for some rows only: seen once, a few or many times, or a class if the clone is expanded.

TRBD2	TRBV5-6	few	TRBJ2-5	TGTGCCAGCAGCTTGGCGTTACTAGCGGGAGTTGAAGAGACCCAGTACTTC	CASSLALLAGVEETQYF
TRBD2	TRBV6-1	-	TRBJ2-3	TGTGCCAGCAGTGGTACTAGCGGGAGTGGCCAGGGCACAGATACGCAGTATTTT	CASSGTSGSGQGTDTQYF
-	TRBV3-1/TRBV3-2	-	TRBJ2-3	TGTGCCAGCAGCCAGACTAGTTCTACGCAGTATTTT	CASSQTSSTQYF
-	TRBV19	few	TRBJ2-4	TGTGCCAGTACCCAACGGGGACTGTTAGAAAACATTCAGTACTTC	CASTQRGLLENIQYF
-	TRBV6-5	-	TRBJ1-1	TGTGCCAGCACGGTTGTTACTGAAGCTTTCTTT	CASTVVTEAFF
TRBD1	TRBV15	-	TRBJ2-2	TGTGCCACCAGCAGAGATCCGAGGACAGGATCCGGGGAGCTGTTTTTT	CATSRDPRTGSGELFF
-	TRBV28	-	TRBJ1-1	TGTGCCAGCAGTCTTAGGTCAGGGCAGACCACTGAAGCTTTCTTT	CASSLRSGQTTEAFF
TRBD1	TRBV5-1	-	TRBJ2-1	TGCGCCAGCATTTCGACAGGGGAGTACAATGAGCAGTTCTTC	CASISTGEYNEQFF
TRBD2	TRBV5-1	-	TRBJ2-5	TGCGCCAGCAGCTGGGGGACTAGCGGGAGGGCCAGTCAAGAGACCCAGTACTTC	CASSWGTSGRASQETQYF
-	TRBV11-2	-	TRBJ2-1	TGTGCCAGCACCCATAGCGGAGGGCGGTTCTACAATGAGCAGTTCTTC	CASTHSGGRFYNEQFF
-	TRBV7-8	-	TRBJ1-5	TGTGCCAGCAGCTCTACCAGATCGGGTTATCAGCCCCAGCATTTT	CASSSTRSGYQPQHF
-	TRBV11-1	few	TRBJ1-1	TGTGCCAGCAGCCCCGGGTGGGGACTAGGGAACACTGAAGCTTTCTTT	CASSPGWGLGNTEAFF
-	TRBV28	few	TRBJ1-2	TGTGCCAGCAGCACCCCAAGAGGTGCGAACTATGGCTACACCTTC	CASSTPRGANYGYTF
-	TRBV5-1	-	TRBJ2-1	TGCGCCAGCAGCTTCGTGGAGCGCGACTTCTCCTACAATGAGCAGTTCTTC	CASSFVERDFSYNEQFF
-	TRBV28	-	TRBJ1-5	TGTGCCAGCAGTTTCAGGGTGGGTCAGCCCCAGCATTTT	CASSFRVGQPQHF
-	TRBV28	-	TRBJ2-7	TGTGCCAGCAGTTCCATTTGGATGGGGCTCTACGAGCAGTACTTC	CASSSIWMGLYEQYF
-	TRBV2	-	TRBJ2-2	TGTGCCAGCAGTTTCCCTGGGAGCGGCCGTGTCACCGGGGAGCTGTTTTTT	CASSFPGSGRVTGELFF
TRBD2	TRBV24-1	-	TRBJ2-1	TGTGCCACCAGTGACCCGGGGGGGTCGGGGAATGAGCAGTTCTTC	CATSDPGGSGNEQFF
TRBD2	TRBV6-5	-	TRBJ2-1	TGTGCCAGCAGCGAGGGACTAGCGGGAGTCAATGAGCAGTTCTTC	CASSEGLAGVNEQFF
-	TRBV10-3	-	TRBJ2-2	TGTGCCATCAGTCGCGGGCGGGTAGCGGCGAACACCGGGGAGCTGTTTTTT	CAISRGRVAANTGELFF
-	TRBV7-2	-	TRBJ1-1	TGTGCCAGCAGCTTAGCAGGGAGCGGACTGAAAGCTTTCTTT	CASSLAGSGLKAFF
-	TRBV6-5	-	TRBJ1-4	TGTGCCAGCCTGAGAAGGGGCTTTCATGAAAAACTGTTTTTT	CASLRRGFHEKLFF
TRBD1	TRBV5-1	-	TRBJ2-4	TGCGCCAGCAGCATGGGGACAGGGGGCGCGTTCATTCAGTACTTC	CASSMGTGGAFIQYF
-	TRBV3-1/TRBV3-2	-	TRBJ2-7	TGTGCCAGCAGCCAAGGGGCCACCTACGAGCAGTACTTC	CASSQGATYEQYF
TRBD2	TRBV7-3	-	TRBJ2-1	TGTGCCAGCAGCCGCGGACTAGCGGGAGTAGCGTACAATGAGCAGTTCTTC	CASSRGLAGVAYNEQFF
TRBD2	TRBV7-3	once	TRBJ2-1	TGTGCCAGCAGCCCCCTCCCGCTAGCGGGAGGGGTAAATGAGCAGTTCTTC	CASSPLPLAGGVNEQFF
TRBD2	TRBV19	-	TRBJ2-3	TGTGCCAGTAGTATAAGCGGGATAACAGATACGCAGTATTTT	CASSISGITDTQYF
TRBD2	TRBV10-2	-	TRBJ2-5	TGCGCCAGCAAACCGGGACTAGCGGCCCAAGAGACCCAGTACTTC	CASKPGLAAQETQYF
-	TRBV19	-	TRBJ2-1	TGTGCCAGTAGTCCTCTCTCAGGGAATGAGCAGTTCTTC	CASSPLSGNEQFF
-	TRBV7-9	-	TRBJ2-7	TGTGCCAGCAGCCCCCCGGACGGGGTCTACGAGCAGTACTTC	CASSPPDGVYEQYF
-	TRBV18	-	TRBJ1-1	TGTGCCAGCTCACCTGTAGGGGCGGCTGAAGCTTTCTTT	CASSPVGAAEAFF
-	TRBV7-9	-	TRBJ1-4	TGTGCCAGCAGAGATCTAGATGAAAAACTGTTTTTT	CASRDLDEKLFF
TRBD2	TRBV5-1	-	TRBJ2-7	TGCGCCAGCAGCTGGGCTAGCGGACCCGCCTACGAGCAGTACTTC	CASSWASGPAYEQYF
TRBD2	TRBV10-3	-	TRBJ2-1	TGTGCCATGGCGACTAGCGGGAGGGGAGATGAGCAGTTCTTC	CAMATSGRGDEQFF
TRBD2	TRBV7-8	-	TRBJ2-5	TGTGCCAGCAGCCGCGGGGGGGAGACCCAGTACTTC	CASSRGGETQYF
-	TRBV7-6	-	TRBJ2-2	TGTGCCAGCAGCCGCACAGGCAGGCCGAACACCGGGGAGCTGTTTTTT	CASSRTGRPNTGELFF
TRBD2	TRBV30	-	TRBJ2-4	TGTGCCTGGACACTAGCGGGAGGACGTAACATTCAGTACTTC	CAWTLAGGRNIQYF
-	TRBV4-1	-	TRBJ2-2	TGCGCCAGCAGCCAAGACCGCGTTTCCGGGGAGCTGTTTTTT	CASSQDRVSGELFF
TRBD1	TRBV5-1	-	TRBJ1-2	TGCGCCAGCAGCTTAACTACAGGGGGCAGTTATGGCTACACCTTC	CASSLTTGGSYGYTF
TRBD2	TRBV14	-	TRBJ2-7	TGTGCCAGCAGCTACCTGGCGACTAGCGGGAGGGCTTACGAGCAGTACTTC	CASSYLATSGRAYEQYF
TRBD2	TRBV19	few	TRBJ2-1	TGTGCCAGTAGTAGGTTTAGCGGGAGTTCGAATGAGCAGTTCTTC	CASSRFSGSSNEQFF
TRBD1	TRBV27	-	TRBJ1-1	TGTGCCAGCAGTCCGGGACAGGCGCCTTTCTTT	CASSPGQAPFF
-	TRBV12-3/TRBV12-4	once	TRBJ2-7	TGTGCCAGCAGCTCGACCCCCAGGGGTGAGCAGTACTTC	CASSSTPRGEQYF
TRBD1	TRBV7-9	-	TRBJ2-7	TGTGCCAGCAGCTGGTTAGGACAGGGTCTCAACGAGCAGTACTTC	CASSWLGQGLNEQYF
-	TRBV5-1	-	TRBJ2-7	TGCGCCAGCAGCTTGGATAGCGGCGCATACGAGCAGTACTTC	CASSLDSGAYEQYF
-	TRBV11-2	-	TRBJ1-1	TGTGCCAGCAGCTCCCGAGGGCACGGAACTGAAGCTTTCTTT	CASSSRGHGTEAFF
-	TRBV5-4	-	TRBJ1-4	TGTGCCAGCAGCTTGGACAGAAGCGAAAAACTGTTTTTT	CASSLDRSEKLFF
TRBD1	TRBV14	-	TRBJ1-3	TGTGCCAGCAGCCAATCCAGACAGGGGACAGGAAACACCATATATTTT	CASSQSRQGTGNTIYF
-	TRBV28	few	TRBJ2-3	TGTGCCAGCAGTTTAAGCCTGTACACAGATACGCAGTATTTT	CASSLSLYTDTQYF
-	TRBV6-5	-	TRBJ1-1	TGTGCCAGCAGTTCCCCTAGGGGCCCTGAAGCTTTCTTT	CASSSPRGPEAFF
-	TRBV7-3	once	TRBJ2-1	TGTGCCAGCAGCTTAAGCGGGAAAAGAAATGAGCAGTTCTTC	CASSLSGKRNEQFF
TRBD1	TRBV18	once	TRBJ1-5	TGTGCCAGCTCAAATATAGGGGGCGCGAGCAATCAGCCCCAGCATTTT	CASSNIGGASNQPQHF
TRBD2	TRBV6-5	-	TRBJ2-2	TGTGCCAGCAGCCCGGGACTAGAAAGGACCGGGGAGCTGTTTTTT	CASSPGLERTGELFF
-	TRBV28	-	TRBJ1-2	TGTGCCAGCAGTTTATACGCCGCCGGGTATGGCTACACCTTC	CASSLYAAGYGYTF